This T cell receptor (beta chain) was observed in a study of blood T cell repertoires in COVID-19 (dated by TCRdb to 2018 to 2020). Concerning the study at large: Samples covering the acute and convalescent phases of COVID-19 were provided by collaborators in the United States, Italy and Spain. Samples were obtained from the ongoing ImmuneRACE study (first 160 participants) and from 1,254 subjects provided by 6 global collaborators. Sample metadata almost always included a de-identified subject ID, COVID-19 status, age in years and sex. Where HLA class I and class II types were available, the types were taken from metadata supplied by the sample provider, not from assay-based typing. The repertoires were released in a freely available public database meant as a resource for research on the immune response to SARS-CoV-2. The material from the prospective study consisted of cDNA or gDNA derived from T cells, B-cell-depleted T cells, or PBMCs. Deeply sampled blood TCRbeta repertoires from subjects exposed to, actively infected with, or recovered from COVID-19 were included in the dataset.

The full study reports these points: The amount of clinical and demographic metadata varied by source and participant and was provided uncurated.

Each collaborating institution followed its own protocols to collect whole blood in K2EDTA tubes. Collaborator samples were shipped for TCRbeta analysis as frozen whole blood, isolated PBMCs, or DNA extracted from either sample type. Comments on this clone: Its antigen is currently not known. The record has no base qualities; no much larger clone is one base away.

TCRbeta CDR3 regions were amplified from genomic DNA by means of the immunoSEQ Assay, a bias-controlled multiplex PCR. On the authors' methods: Within the assay, amplification of reference gene primers was used to estimate how many nucleated cells each sample contained. To quantify the absolute abundance of each unique TCRbeta CDR3 rearrangement, sequence reads were collapsed and filtered. For each sample, productive Simpson clonality was calculated as the square root of Simpson's diversity index over productive rearrangements. TCRdb stores this immuneACCESS table with in-frame sequences only. Part of the clones is absent; in the studies checked, under half of the shortfall reflects unresolved V genes, and no reason is known for the rest. D and trimming were read from the DNA, whereas the V and J calls and clone size are those reported in that table. A total of about 160,000 clones appear in this sample, 90% of them only once. The ten largest clones take up 0.45% to 0.65% of the sample.

The receptor's source is a man aged 45 to 65 with acute or convalescent COVID-19. Sequencing used peripheral blood.

The CDR3 reads as follows: CASSSAGQKETQYF. The DNA reads as follows: TGTGCCAGCAGCTCAGCGGGACAGAAAGAGACCCAGTACTTC. The chain joins TRBV7-2 to TRBJ2-5, with the D segment possibly TRBD1 or TRBD2, each aligning over 7 bases. V drops 4 bases and J drops 3 bases, leaving 12 bases in between. The CDR3 runs 14 residues from the cysteine to the phenylalanine. Left in the record is the CDR3 DNA by itself, 42 bases read in frame from the first base. CDR1 and CDR2, looked up from the germline V gene, are SGHTA and FQGNSA.